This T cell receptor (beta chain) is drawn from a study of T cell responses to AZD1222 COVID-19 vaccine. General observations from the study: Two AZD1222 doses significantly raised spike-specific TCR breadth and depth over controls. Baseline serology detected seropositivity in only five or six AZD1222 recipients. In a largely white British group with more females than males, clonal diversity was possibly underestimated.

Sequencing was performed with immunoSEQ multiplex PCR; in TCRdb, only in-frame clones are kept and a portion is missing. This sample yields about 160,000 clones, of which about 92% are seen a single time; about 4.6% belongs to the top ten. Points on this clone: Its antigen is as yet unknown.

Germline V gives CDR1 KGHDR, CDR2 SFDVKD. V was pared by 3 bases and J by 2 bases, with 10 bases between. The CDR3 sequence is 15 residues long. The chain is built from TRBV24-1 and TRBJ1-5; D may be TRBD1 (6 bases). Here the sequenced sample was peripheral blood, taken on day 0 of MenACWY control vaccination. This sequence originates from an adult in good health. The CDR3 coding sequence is TGTGCCACCAGTGATGGCGGGGGCGGCAATCAGCCCCAGCATTTT. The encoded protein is CATSDGGGGNQPQHF.